This T cell receptor (beta chain) was found in a study of blood T cell repertoires in COVID-19. Across the study: Material from acute and convalescent COVID-19 was sourced from the United States, Italy and Spain.

Trimming removed 4 bases from V and 6 bases from J, with 9 bases in between. The CDR3 extends over 12 amino acids. Germline CDR1 ENHRY, CDR2 SYGVKD. In the source study's methods: Estimates of nucleated cell counts were drawn from the amplification of reference gene primers. Profiling relied on immunoSEQ multiplex PCR, and the TCRdb table lists in-frame clones only, not all of them. D and trimming were read from the DNA, whereas the V and J calls and clone size are those reported in that table. The sample records some 230,000 clones, 84% being singletons. The chain links TRBV10-3 to TRBJ1-2; TRBD1 might be the D (6 bases). The sequenced sample consisted of peripheral blood. This TCR derives from a woman in her fifties or sixties with acute or convalescent COVID-19. The CDR3 reads CAISGQAHGYTF. The CDR3 DNA reads TGTGCCATCAGTGGACAGGCCCATGGCTACACCTTC.